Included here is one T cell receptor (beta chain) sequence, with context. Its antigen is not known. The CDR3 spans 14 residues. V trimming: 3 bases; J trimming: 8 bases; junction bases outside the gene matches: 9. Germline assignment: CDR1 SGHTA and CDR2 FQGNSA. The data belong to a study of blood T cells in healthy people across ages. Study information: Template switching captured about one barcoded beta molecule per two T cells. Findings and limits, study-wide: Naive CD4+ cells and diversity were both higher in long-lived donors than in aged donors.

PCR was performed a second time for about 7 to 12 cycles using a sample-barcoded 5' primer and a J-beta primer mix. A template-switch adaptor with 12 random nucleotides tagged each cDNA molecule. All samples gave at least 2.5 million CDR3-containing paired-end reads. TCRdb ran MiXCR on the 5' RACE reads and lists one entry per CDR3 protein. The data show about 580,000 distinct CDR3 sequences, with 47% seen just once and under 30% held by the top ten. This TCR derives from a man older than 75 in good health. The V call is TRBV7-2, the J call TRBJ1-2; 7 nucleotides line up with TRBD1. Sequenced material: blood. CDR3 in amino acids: CASSFGWQGGGYTF. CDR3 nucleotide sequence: TGTGCCAGCAGCTTCGGGTGGCAGGGGGGCGGCTACACCTTC.